The 10 T cell receptor beta chains below were found in one sample sequenced in a study of cytomegalovirus exposure and HLA in healthy donors. The PCR was carried out with 60 Vbeta primers and 13 Jbeta primers. Profiled with immunoSEQ multiplex PCR; TCRdb holds only in-frame clones, not every one. The sample has about 200,000 clones, roughly 80% seen once. Sequencing was done on a sample of PBMCs. These receptors all stem from a middle-aged man in good health and CMV-seronegative.

The J gene is TRBJ2-7, the V gene TRBV7-9; 9 positions agree with TRBD1. The CDR3 runs 17 residues. The V gene end was trimmed by 5 bases and the J gene end by 7 bases; junction bases not matched to a gene: 18. Germline assignment: CDR1 SEHNR and CDR2 FQNEAQ (reference sequence). The CDR3 sequence is CASSTLDRGFFLREQYF. The CDR3 nucleotides are TGTGCCAGCAGCACTCTGGACAGGGGATTCTTCTTGCGGGAGCAGTACTTC.

The chain links TRBV19 to TRBJ1-2; D is perhaps TRBD1 (5 bases). CDR1 and CDR2 from the germline V gene are LNHDA and SQIVND (reference sequence). V lost 4 bases and J lost 7, with 10 bases in between. The CDR3 consists of 12 residues. CDR3 sequence reads: CASSTGYAGYTF. DNA of the CDR3: TGTGCCAGTAGTACAGGGTATGCTGGCTACACCTTC.

The genes are TRBV30 and TRBJ1-1; D remains unclear. The CDR3 has 12 amino acids. CDR1 GTSNPN and CDR2 SVGIG come from the germline V gene (reference sequence). With 3 bases removed from V and 6 bases from J, the gap between germline ends came to 11 bases. The chain's CDR3 is CAWRPRSAEAFF. The DNA for the CDR3 is TGTGCCTGGAGGCCCAGGTCCGCTGAAGCTTTCTTT.

The chain combines TRBV19 with TRBJ1-1, with no clear D. The length of the CDR3 is 12 residues. Germline V gene sequence: CDR1 LNHDA, CDR2 SQIVND (reference sequence). Trimming shortened V by 6 bases and J by 1 base, and 6 bases separated the two germline ends. The CDR3, as DNA: TGTGCCAGTAGGCCAGGGAACACTGAAGCTTTCTTT. Residues: CASRPGNTEAFF.

The rearrangement links TRBV11-2 to TRBJ2-5; possibly TRBD2 for D (6 bases). Germline-derived CDR1 and CDR2 are SGHAT and FQNNGV. This CDR3 has 15 residues. Trimming took 6 bases from V and 3 from J, leaving 17 bases between them. The CDR3 spells CASRQPGTLKETQYF. In DNA form, the CDR3 reads TGTGCCAGCAGACAACCCGGGACTCTAAAAGAGACCCAGTACTTC.

The CDR3 region has the DNA TGTGCCAGCAGCTCCAGGGGTCGAGGGTTCACTGAAGCTTTCTTT. Translation gives CASSSRGRGFTEAFF. This chain joins TRBV7-6 and TRBJ1-1; maybe TRBD1 (6 bases). CDR1 is SGHVS and CDR2 is FNYEAQ in the germline V gene. The CDR3 runs to 15 residues. Trimming cost V 4 bases and J 4 bases, with 16 bases left between them. The whole variable domain, filled in from reference TRBV7-6 and TRBJ1-1, reads GAGVSQSPRYKVTKRGQDVALRCDPISGHVSLYWYRQALGQGPEFLTYFNYEAQQDKSGLPNDRFSAERPEGSISTLTIQRTEQRDSAMYRCASSSRGRGFTEAFFGQGTRLTVV.

The chain joins TRBV7-3 to TRBJ2-1; 8 nucleotides match TRBD2. Germline loops: CDR1 SGHTA, CDR2 FQGTGA. The CDR3 runs 13 residues. V dropped 5 bases and J dropped 8; count of bases not matched to a gene: 5. This CDR3 reads CASSIGLADEQFF. CDR3 bases: TGTGCCAGCAGCATAGGACTAGCCGATGAGCAGTTCTTC.

The J gene is TRBJ2-1, the V gene TRBV5-1; 7 bases match TRBD2. Trimming cost V 4 bases and J 6 bases; bases outside gene matches: 7. The CDR3 runs 14 residues. Germline values: CDR1 SGHRS, CDR2 YFSETQ. This CDR3 reads CASSMSSGTNEQFF. CDR3 DNA: TGCGCCAGCAGCATGTCTAGCGGAACCAATGAGCAGTTCTTC. The entire variable domain, with the rest obtained from reference TRBV5-1 and TRBJ2-1, is as follows: KAGVTQTPRYLIKTRGQQVTLSCSPISGHRSVSWYQQTPGQGLQFLFEYFSETQRNKGNFPGRFSGRQFSNSRSEMNVSTLELGDSALYLCASSMSSGTNEQFFGPGTRLTVL.

This rearrangement joins TRBV14 to TRBJ1-1; 9 bases match TRBD1. Losses at the gene ends were 4 bases for V and 6 bases for J; bases not matched to a gene: 3. The CDR3 covers 13 residues. Germline V lookup: CDR1 SGHDN, CDR2 FVKESK. CDR3 DNA: TGTGCCAGCAGCCCGGACAGGGGTGCTGAAGCTTTCTTT. Translated, it gives CASSPDRGAEAFF. Variable domain in full (rest from reference TRBV14 and TRBJ1-1): EAGVTQFPSHSVIEKGQTVTLRCDPISGHDNLYWYRRVMGKEIKFLLHFVKESKQDESGMPNNRFLAERTGGTYSTLKVQPAELEDSGVYFCASSPDRGAEAFFGQGTRLTVV.

The chain carries TRBV6-1 and TRBJ2-5, with 14 bases matching TRBD2. Germline-derived CDR1 and CDR2 are MNHNS and SASEGT. V was pared by 6 bases and J by 7 bases, with 7 bases of the junction left unmatched. The CDR3 has 15 residues. The CDR3 DNA is TGTGCCAGCAGGCGACTAGCGGGGGGGATGGGGACCCAGTACTTC. Its protein product is CASRRLAGGMGTQYF.